One T cell receptor beta chain is described in this entry. The data were produced by immunoSEQ multiplex PCR, yet TCRdb's version contains in-frame clones alone and is incomplete. The repertoire includes around 57,000 clones, about nine tenths of them detected once, and about 2.5% sits in the top ten. V trimming: 7 bases; J trimming: 8 bases; junction bases outside the gene matches: 11. The CDR3 extends over 13 amino acids. Germline values: CDR1 SQVTM, CDR2 ANQGSEA. The sample is drawn from a study of T cell changes during pregnancy in multiple sclerosis. This specimen was peripheral blood, taken in the first trimester of pregnancy. J is TRBJ1-2 and V is TRBV29-1, with 9 positions matching TRBD1. The receptor's source is a female donor with multiple sclerosis, enrolled in a pregnancy study. The CDR3 loop is CSGGKGQGLGYTF. As DNA, the CDR3 is TGCAGCGGGGGGAAGGGACAGGGTTTGGGCTACACCTTC. Drawing the rest from reference TRBV29-1 and TRBJ1-2, the complete variable domain is SAVISQKPSRDICQRGTSLTIQCQVDSQVTMMFWYRQQPGQSLTLIATANQGSEATYESGFVIDKFPISRPNLTFSTLTVSNMSPEDSSIYLCSGGKGQGLGYTFGSGTRLTVV.